These 12 T cell receptor beta chains originate from one sample sequenced in a study of identical twins (dated by TCRdb to 2016 to 2017). Receptors were amplified or captured by 5' RACE. TCRdb records Illumina HiSeq 2000 as the sequencer. TCRdb reran the public reads through fastp at Q25 and MiXCR, keeping productive beta chains. CDR3 protein duplicates are merged, each entry listing the most common genes and DNA. The sample records nearly 900,000 distinct CDR3 sequences, roughly 12% of which are singletons. 1.5% to 2% of the sample belongs to the ten largest clones. The same specimen was also included in a second study, on yellow fever vaccine responses in identical twins.

Sequenced sample: PBMCs. The source of these receptors is a woman aged 18-29 years in good health.

This clonotype was observed a handful of times. CDR3 loop: CAISDSSGNNEQFF. Here the CDR3 DNA reads TGTGCCATCAGTGATAGTAGCGGGAACAATGAGCAGTTCTTC. This chain links TRBV10-3 with TRBJ2-1, with TRBD2 matching 8 bases. The CDR3 contains 14 residues. CDR1 and CDR2 (germline): ENHRY, SYGVKD. With V trimmed by 3 bases and J by 5 bases, 3 bases remained unmatched.

This clonotype was picked up many times. The chain has TRBV4-1 and TRBJ2-7; D is unclear. Germline V gene lookup returns CDR1 MGHRA and CDR2 YSYEKL. There are 13 residues in the CDR3. Between the trimmed V and J ends, which lost 3 bases and 3 bases, there was a span of 9 bases. As DNA, the CDR3 is TGCGCCAGCAGCCAGACCTCCGGCTACGAGCAGTACTTC. Protein product: CASSQTSGYEQYF.

The sample holds a few counts of this clonotype. The genes are TRBV19 and TRBJ2-7; 7 positions match TRBD1. CDR3 size: 14 residues. Germline CDR1 reads LNHDA; CDR2 reads SQIVND (reference sequence). Trimming cost V 5 bases and J 3 bases; bases outside gene matches: 7. The CDR3 region has the DNA TGTGCCAGTAGTTCTCGGACAGGTGGCTACGAGCAGTACGTC. It is translated as CASSSRTGGYEQYV.

This clonotype was picked up a small number of times. The V and J genes are TRBV6-5 and TRBJ2-3; TRBD2 matches at 7 bases. The CDR3 consists of 14 residues. Germline trimming cut 2 bases from V and 4 bases from J; bases unmatched to any gene: 3. The V gene's germline CDR1 is MNHEY and CDR2 SVGAGI. The CDR3, as DNA: TGTGCCAGCAGTTACGTGGCGGGAGCAGATACGCAGTATTTT. Protein product: CASSYVAGADTQYF.

As regards this clonotype: The junction departs from the called germline gene at one end, perhaps through a read error. The chain carries TRBV29-1 and TRBJ2-7; no firm D call. Germline V gene data show CDR1 as SQVTM and CDR2 as ANQGSEA. This CDR3 comprises 12 residues. Written as DNA, the CDR3 is TGCAGCGTTGGAGAGTACTCCTATGAGCAGTACTTC. Amino acids: CSVGEYSYEQYF.

This chain links TRBV15 with TRBJ1-4; D gene uncertain. CDR3 length: 12 amino acids. CDR1 and CDR2 from the germline V gene are LNHNV and YYDKDF (reference sequence). V was shortened by 1 base and J by 7 bases, with 4 bases between the two germline ends. CDR3 nucleotides: TGTGCCACCAGCAGAGTATTTGAAAAACTGTTTTTT. This codes for CATSRVFEKLFF.

This clonotype was seen more than once but under ten times. This chain connects TRBV6-1 to TRBJ1-2; possibly TRBD1 for D (5 bases). Germline-derived CDR1 and CDR2 are MNHNS and SASEGT. Trimming removed 1 base from V and 5 bases from J, with 8 bases in between. The CDR3 is 13 amino acids. CDR3 in amino acids: CASSEVGEYGYTF. CDR3 bases: TGTGCCAGCAGTGAAGTGGGGGAGTATGGCTACACCTTC.

This clonotype has a handful of counts. The CDR3, as DNA: TGTGCCAGTAGTAGAGAACGGAGCTCCTACAATGAGCAGTTCTTC. Protein: CASSRERSSYNEQFF. This chain uses TRBV19 with TRBJ2-1; D remains ambiguous. The ends were cut back, 4 bases at V and 0 bases at J, with 10 bases in the middle. The CDR3 contains 15 residues. Germline values: CDR1 LNHDA, CDR2 SQIVND (reference sequence).

V and J are TRBV5-1 and TRBJ2-2; the D gene is possibly TRBD1 (5 bases). The germline V gene encodes CDR1 SGHRS and CDR2 YFSETQ. This CDR3 is 19 amino acids long. Trimming pared 1 base from V and 1 base from J, leaving 20 bases between. CDR3 bases: TGCGCCAGCAGCTTGTACCCGACCGACAGAAACTTGAACACCGGGGAGCTGTTTTTT. Translated, it gives CASSLYPTDRNLNTGELFF.

This clonotype has just a few counts. The V call is TRBV20-1, the J call TRBJ2-5, with 8 bases matching TRBD2. Germline values: CDR1 DFQATT, CDR2 SNEGSKA (reference sequence). This CDR3 has 14 amino acids. The DNA for the CDR3 is TGCAGCCCCCGGAAGGGGAGCGGGGGTGAGACCCAGTACTTC. Translation gives CSPRKGSGGETQYF.

The genes are TRBV10-3 and TRBJ2-1, with 9 bases identical to TRBD2. V gave up 4 bases and J gave up 5 bases; unmatched junction bases: 6. This CDR3 is built from 15 residues. CDR1 and CDR2 from the germline V gene are ENHRY and SYGVKD. CDR3 coding DNA: TGTGCCATCAGTGCAGGAGGACTAGCGAACAATGAGCAGTTCTTC. Translating gives CAISAGGLANNEQFF.

The gene calls are TRBV7-9 and TRBJ2-4, with D perhaps matching TRBD1 or TRBD2 (5 bases each). This CDR3 comprises 14 residues. The ends were cut back, 3 bases at V and 8 bases at J, with 14 bases in the middle. The germline V gene encodes CDR1 SEHNR and CDR2 FQNEAQ (reference sequence). As DNA, the CDR3 is TGTGCCAGCAGCTTTGGGGCGGGTGGGGACATTCAGTACTTC. This encodes CASSFGAGGDIQYF.